These 2 T cell receptor beta chains came from one sample sequenced in a study of cytomegalovirus exposure and HLA in healthy donors (dated by TCRdb to 2017 to 2019). Libraries came from the immunoSEQ multiplex PCR assay. Sourced from immuneACCESS, this table was stored by TCRdb with only in-frame sequences that have V and J called. A share of the clones is absent; for the studies checked, an unresolved V gene accounts for under half, and the remainder has no known explanation. The sample records 100,000 to 120,000 clones, approximately 90% of which are singletons. Of the sample, 4% to 4.5% falls within the top ten clones. Sequenced: PBMCs. These receptors were collected from a woman aged 18-29 years in good health and CMV-seropositive.

V gene TRBV5-1 combines with J gene TRBJ2-3; D perhaps matches TRBD1 (5 bases). This CDR3 is 16 amino acids long. Trimming took 0 bases from V and 3 from J, leaving 14 bases between them. Germline V gives CDR1 SGHRS, CDR2 YFSETQ. The chain's CDR3 is CASSLDDSMWTDTQYF. The CDR3 region has the DNA TGCGCCAGCAGCTTGGATGACAGTATGTGGACAGATACGCAGTATTTT. Full variable domain (rest looked up from reference TRBV5-1 and TRBJ2-3): KAGVTQTPRYLIKTRGQQVTLSCSPISGHRSVSWYQQTPGQGLQFLFEYFSETQRNKGNFPGRFSGRQFSNSRSEMNVSTLELGDSALYLCASSLDDSMWTDTQYFGPGTRLTVL.

In regard to this clone: The same CDR3 also results from other DNA sequences found in this sample. The chain is built from TRBV11-2 and TRBJ1-5, with TRBD1 as a possible D gene (6 bases). The CDR3 runs to 14 residues. Trimming cost V 1 base and J 6 bases, with 10 bases left between them. Germline CDR1 is SGHAT and CDR2 is FQNNGV. CDR3 sequence (DNA): TGTGCCAGCAGCTTAGGCCAGGGGAGTCAGCCCCAGCATTTT. This encodes CASSLGQGSQPQHF.